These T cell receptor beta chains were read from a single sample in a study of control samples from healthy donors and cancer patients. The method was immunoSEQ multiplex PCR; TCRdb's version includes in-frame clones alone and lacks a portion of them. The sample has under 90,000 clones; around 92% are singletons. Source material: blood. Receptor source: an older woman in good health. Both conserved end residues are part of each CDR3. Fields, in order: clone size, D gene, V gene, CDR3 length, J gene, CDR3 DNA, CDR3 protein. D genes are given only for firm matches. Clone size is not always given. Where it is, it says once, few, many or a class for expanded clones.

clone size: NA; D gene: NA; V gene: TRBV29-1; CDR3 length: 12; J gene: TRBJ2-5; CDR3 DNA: TGCAGCGCCGGGATGCTATTGGAGACCCAGTACTTC; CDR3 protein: CSAGMLLETQYF
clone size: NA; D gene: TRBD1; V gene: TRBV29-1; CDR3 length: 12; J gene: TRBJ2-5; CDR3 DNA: TGCAGCGGCGGACAGGGGAGTGGGACCCAGTACTTC; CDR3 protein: CSGGQGSGTQYF
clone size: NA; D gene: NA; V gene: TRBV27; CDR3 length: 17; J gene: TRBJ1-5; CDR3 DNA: TGTGCCAGCAGCTCCCTCCCTTCGGACGGAGGCAATCAGCCCCAGCATTTT; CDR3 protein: CASSSLPSDGGNQPQHF
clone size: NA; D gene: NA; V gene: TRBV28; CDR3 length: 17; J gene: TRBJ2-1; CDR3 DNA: TGTGCCAGCAGTTTATACCTCGGGGGCGGGAGTGGAAATGAGCAGTTCTTC; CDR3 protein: CASSLYLGGGSGNEQFF
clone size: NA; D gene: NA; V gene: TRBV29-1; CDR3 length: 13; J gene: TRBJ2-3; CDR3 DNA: TGCAGCGTTGAGCCCAGGGCGGCAGATACGCAGTATTTT; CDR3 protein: CSVEPRAADTQYF
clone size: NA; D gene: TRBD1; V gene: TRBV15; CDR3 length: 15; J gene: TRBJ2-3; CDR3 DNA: TGTGCCACCAGCAGCCGGGACAGAATCACAGATACGCAGTATTTT; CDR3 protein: CATSSRDRITDTQYF
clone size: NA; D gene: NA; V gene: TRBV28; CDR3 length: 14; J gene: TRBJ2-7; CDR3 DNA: TGTGCCAGCAGAACCCCGGACGGAGCCTACGAGCAGTACTTC; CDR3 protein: CASRTPDGAYEQYF
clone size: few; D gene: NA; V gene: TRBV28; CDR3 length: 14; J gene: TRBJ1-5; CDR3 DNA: TGTGCCAGCAGGGACAGCCGGGGCAATCAGCCCCAGCATTTT; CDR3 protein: CASRDSRGNQPQHF
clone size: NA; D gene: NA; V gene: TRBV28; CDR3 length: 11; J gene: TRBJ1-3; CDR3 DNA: TGTGCCAGCAGTTCCTTGGACACCATATATTTT; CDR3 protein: CASSSLDTIYF
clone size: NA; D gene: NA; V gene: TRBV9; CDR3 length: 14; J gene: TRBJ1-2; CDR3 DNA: TGTGCCAGCAGCCCACAGGGCTCCGACTATGGCTACACCTTC; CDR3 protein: CASSPQGSDYGYTF
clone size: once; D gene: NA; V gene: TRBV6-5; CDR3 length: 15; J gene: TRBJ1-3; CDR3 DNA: TGTGCCAGCAAGCGACAGGACGCCTCTGGAAACACCATATATTTT; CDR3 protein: CASKRQDASGNTIYF
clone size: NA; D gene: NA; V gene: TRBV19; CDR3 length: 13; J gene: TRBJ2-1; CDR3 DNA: TGTGCCACATCCGGGGGAAGGGGCAATGAGCAGTTCTTC; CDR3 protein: CATSGGRGNEQFF
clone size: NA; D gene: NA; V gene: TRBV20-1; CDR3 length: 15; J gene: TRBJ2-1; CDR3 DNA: TGCAGTGCTAGTGATCTCCGGACTATCGCGAATGAGCAGTTCTTC; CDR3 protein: CSASDLRTIANEQFF
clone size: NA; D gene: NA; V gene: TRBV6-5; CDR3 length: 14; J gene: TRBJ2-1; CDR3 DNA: TGTGCCAGCACCTGGGGTAGTGTAGTCAATGAGCAGTTCTTC; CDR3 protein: CASTWGSVVNEQFF
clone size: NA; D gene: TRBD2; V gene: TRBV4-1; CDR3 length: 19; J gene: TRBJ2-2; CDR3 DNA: TGCGCCAGCAGCCAACCGGGACTAGCGGGACCCGCGAACACCGGGGAGCTGTTTTTT; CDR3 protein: CASSQPGLAGPANTGELFF
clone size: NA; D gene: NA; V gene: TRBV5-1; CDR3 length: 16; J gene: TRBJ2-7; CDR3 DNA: TGCGCCAGCAGCTCCATGGGGGGAGGACGCTCCTACGAGCAGTACTTC; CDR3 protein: CASSSMGGGRSYEQYF